This is a list of T cell receptor beta chains from one sample in a study of vaccination and CD4 T cells after COVID-19. Antigens of these TCRs are unknown. TCRdb re-analysed the PCR reads in MiXCR, keeping a single row per CDR3 protein. The table includes roughly 16,000 distinct CDR3 sequences, around 45% detected once. The specimen was CD4+ T cells from blood, cultured in vitro, collected before SARS-CoV-2 vaccination. These receptors came from a human donor who had recovered from COVID-19. The CDR3 runs from the conserved cysteine through the conserved F or W. The D gene is left open where the match is weak. Clone sizes are given selectively: once, few, many, or a class where the clone is expanded.

TRBV5-4	.	once	TRBJ1-2	CASSLPGTGSDGYTF	TGTGCCAGCAGCTTGCCAGGGACGGGTTCGGACGGCTACACCTTC
TRBV7-2	TRBD2	.	TRBJ2-5	CASSSRGWRGGHETQYF	TGTGCCAGCAGCTCCCGTGGCTGGCGGGGGGGCCATGAGACCCAGTACTTC
TRBV7-2	.	.	TRBJ2-3	CASSLAGVDTQYF	TGTGCCAGCAGCTTAGCGGGAGTAGATACGCAGTATTTT
TRBV7-2	.	.	TRBJ1-1	CASSLLRGAEAFF	TGTGCCAGCAGCTTATTGCGGGGGGCTGAAGCTTTCTTT
TRBV6-4	TRBD2	.	TRBJ2-1	CASSDGASGSSIEQFF	TGTGCCAGCAGTGACGGGGCTAGCGGGAGTAGTATTGAGCAGTTCTTC
TRBV24-1	.	.	TRBJ2-6	CATSETTGSGANVLTF	TGTGCCACCAGTGAAACTACAGGGTCCGGGGCCAACGTCCTGACTTTC
TRBV20-1	.	few	TRBJ2-3	CSAPNGFDVTTDTQYF	TGCAGTGCTCCGAACGGGTTCGATGTGACCACAGATACGCAGTATTTT
TRBV6-2/TRBV6-3	.	once	TRBJ1-6	CASSRQAYNSPLHF	TGTGCCAGCAGCCGACAGGCCTATAATTCACCCCTCCACTTT
TRBV20-1	.	few	TRBJ1-1	CSASVGIANTEAFF	TGCAGTGCTAGTGTGGGAATAGCGAACACTGAAGCTTTCTTT
TRBV6-2/TRBV6-3	.	.	TRBJ1-1	CASSTDTVNTEAFF	TGTGCCAGCAGCACGGACACCGTGAACACTGAAGCTTTCTTT
TRBV5-4	.	.	TRBJ1-2	CASSFSGFDGYTF	TGTGCCAGCAGCTTTTCAGGCTTTGATGGCTACACCTTC
TRBV20-1	TRBD1	.	TRBJ2-1	CSARPNRGSYNEQFF	TGCAGTGCGAGACCCAACAGGGGGTCCTACAATGAGCAGTTCTTC
TRBV20-1	TRBD1	.	TRBJ2-1	CSALRGQGEQFF	TGCAGTGCCCTACGGGGACAGGGTGAGCAGTTCTTC
TRBV29-1	.	.	TRBJ1-2	CSVEEGNYGYTF	TGCAGCGTTGAGGAAGGGAACTATGGCTACACCTTC
TRBV20-1	TRBD2	.	TRBJ2-7	CSAQRLAGGEKTYEQYF	TGCAGTGCCCAACGACTAGCGGGAGGAGAGAAGACCTACGAGCAGTACTTC
TRBV20-1	.	few	TRBJ1-1	CSARRGAGTRTEAFF	TGCAGTGCTAGGCGTGGGGCAGGGACACGGACTGAAGCTTTCTTT
TRBV6-5	.	.	TRBJ1-2	CASSYANRVNYGYTF	TGTGCCAGCAGTTACGCGAACAGGGTAAACTATGGCTACACCTTC
TRBV6-1	.	few	TRBJ2-7	CASSDRHYEHEQYF	TGTGCCAGCAGTGATAGACACTATGAACACGAGCAGTACTTC
TRBV5-1	.	once	TRBJ2-7	CASSLAGRMSYEQYF	TGCGCCAGCAGCTTGGCCGGCCGGATGTCCTACGAGCAGTACTTC
TRBV5-1	.	few	TRBJ2-5	CASSSPTALQETQYF	TGCGCCAGCAGCTCCCCGACAGCCCTCCAAGAGACCCAGTACTTC
TRBV7-8	TRBD1	.	TRBJ1-1	CASSTTKQGTTFF	TGTGCCAGCAGCACGACTAAACAGGGGACGACTTTCTTT
TRBV7-3	TRBD2	.	TRBJ2-5	CASSPSGGGETQYF	TGTGCCAGCAGCCCAAGCGGGGGTGGAGAGACCCAGTACTTC
TRBV4-2	.	.	TRBJ1-1	CASSQDGSRNTEAFF	TGTGCCAGCAGCCAAGATGGGTCAAGGAACACTGAAGCTTTCTTT
TRBV27	TRBD2	few	TRBJ2-7	CASSLHSASGRSSSYEQYF	TGTGCCAGCAGTTTACATAGCGCTAGCGGGAGGTCTAGCTCCTACGAGCAGTACTTC
TRBV6-1	TRBD1	.	TRBJ1-5	CASRPSRTGFGQPQHF	TGTGCCAGCAGACCCTCCCGGACAGGGTTCGGACAGCCCCAGCATTTT
TRBV20-1	.	.	TRBJ2-5	CSARFQETQYF	TGCAGTGCTAGATTTCAAGAGACCCAGTACTTC
TRBV30	.	.	TRBJ1-2	CAWSVHYAGYTF	TGTGCCTGGAGTGTACATTACGCCGGCTACACCTTC
TRBV20-1	TRBD1	few	TRBJ1-2	CSARASQGANYGYTF	TGCAGTGCTAGGGCCTCTCAGGGGGCTAACTATGGCTACACCTTC
TRBV3-1	.	.	TRBJ1-2	CASSRNRDVYTF	TGTGCCAGCAGCCGCAACAGGGATGTCTACACCTTC
TRBV6-2/TRBV6-3	.	.	TRBJ2-5	CASSYPGTGETQYF	TGTGCCAGCAGTTACCCAGGGACGGGAGAGACCCAGTACTTC
TRBV5-8	TRBD2	.	TRBJ2-3	CASSLGYSGASTDTQYF	TGTGCCAGCAGCTTGGGCTACAGCGGGGCCAGCACAGATACGCAGTATTTT
TRBV19	.	few	TRBJ1-5	CASSIDSGGGNQPQHF	TGTGCCAGTAGTATAGATTCCGGGGGGGGTAACCAGCCCCAGCATTTT
TRBV19	.	few	TRBJ1-5	CASRTVGGSSNQPQHF	TGTGCCAGTAGGACGGTGGGGGGCTCGAGCAATCAGCCCCAGCATTTT
TRBV27	.	few	TRBJ1-2	CASSLSGRGGYTF	TGTGCCAGCAGTTTATCAGGCAGAGGCGGCTACACCTTC
TRBV20-1	.	.	TRBJ1-5	CSANQGEGQPQHF	TGCAGTGCTAATCAGGGAGAAGGTCAGCCCCAGCATTTT
TRBV6-2/TRBV6-3	.	.	TRBJ1-1	CASSPNGREEAFF	TGTGCCAGCAGCCCAAATGGCCGGGAGGAAGCTTTCTTT
TRBV19	TRBD1	few	TRBJ2-5	CASSPGTGTGTQYF	TGTGCCAGTAGTCCTGGGACAGGGACCGGGACCCAGTACTTC
TRBV4-3	.	.	TRBJ2-1	CASSQVWGLRDGQFF	TGCGCCAGCAGCCAAGTTTGGGGGTTAAGGGATGGGCAGTTCTTC
TRBV7-8	.	few	TRBJ2-7	CASSLRTWNNEQYF	TGTGCCAGCAGCCTAAGGACGTGGAACAACGAGCAGTACTTC
TRBV30	TRBD1	.	TRBJ2-1	CAWSTGTGSNEQFF	TGTGCCTGGAGTACCGGGACAGGGTCTAATGAGCAGTTCTTC
TRBV7-3	.	.	TRBJ2-7	CASSLNLKSRSSYEQYF	TGTGCCAGCAGCTTAAATCTTAAGAGTCGAAGCTCCTACGAGCAGTACTTC
TRBV6-1	.	.	TRBJ2-5	CASSRTVGEAQYF	TGTGCCAGCAGTCGGACGGTGGGAGAGGCCCAGTACTTC
TRBV5-6	TRBD2	.	TRBJ2-2	CASSHGLAGENTGELFF	TGTGCCAGCAGCCACGGACTAGCGGGAGAGAACACCGGGGAGCTGTTTTTT
TRBV12-3/TRBV12-4	TRBD1	.	TRBJ1-1	CASSPNTGGTEAFF	TGTGCCAGCAGCCCAAATACAGGGGGCACTGAAGCTTTCTTT
TRBV28	.	.	TRBJ1-3	CASSDPTGSSGNTIYF	TGTGCCAGCAGCGATCCGACAGGAAGCTCTGGAAACACCATATATTTT
TRBV7-2	.	few	TRBJ1-5	CASSFIGVGSNQPQHF	TGTGCCAGCAGCTTTATCGGGGTTGGCAGTAATCAGCCCCAGCATTTT
TRBV7-2	TRBD1	.	TRBJ1-1	CASGLLVQGARTEAFF	TGTGCCAGCGGCTTATTGGTACAGGGGGCCAGGACTGAAGCTTTCTTT
TRBV15	.	few	TRBJ2-1	CATRDGSVYNEQFF	TGTGCCACCAGAGACGGATCAGTCTACAATGAGCAGTTCTTC
TRBV7-2	TRBD2	.	TRBJ2-3	CASSLGGGRGTQYF	TGTGCCAGCAGCTTAGGAGGCGGGAGGGGTACGCAGTATTTT
TRBV7-2	.	few	TRBJ2-7	CASSFQGGYEQYF	TGTGCCAGCAGCTTCCAGGGGGGCTACGAGCAGTACTTC
TRBV20-1	.	.	TRBJ1-1	CSASVKGTTEAFF	TGCAGTGCTAGTGTCAAGGGGACCACTGAAGCTTTCTTT
TRBV18	.	.	TRBJ1-2	CASSSGRGGDYGYTF	TGTGCCAGCTCATCCGGCAGGGGCGGGGACTATGGCTACACCTTC
TRBV7-2	TRBD1	.	TRBJ2-5	CASSKRTGEETQYF	TGTGCCAGCAGCAAACGGACAGGGGAAGAGACCCAGTACTTC